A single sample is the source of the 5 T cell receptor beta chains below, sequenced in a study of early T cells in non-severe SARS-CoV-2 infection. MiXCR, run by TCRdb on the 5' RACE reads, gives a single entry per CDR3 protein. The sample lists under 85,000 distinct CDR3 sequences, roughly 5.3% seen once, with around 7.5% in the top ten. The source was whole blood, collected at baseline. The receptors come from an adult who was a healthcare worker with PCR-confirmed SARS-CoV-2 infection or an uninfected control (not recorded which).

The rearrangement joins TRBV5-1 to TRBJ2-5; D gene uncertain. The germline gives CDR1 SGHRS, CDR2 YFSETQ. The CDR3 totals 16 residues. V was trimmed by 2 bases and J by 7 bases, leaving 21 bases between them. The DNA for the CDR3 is TGCGCCAGCAGCTTATACGGAGTACTTCAATCGGGGACCCAGTACTTC. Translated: CASSLYGVLQSGTQYF.

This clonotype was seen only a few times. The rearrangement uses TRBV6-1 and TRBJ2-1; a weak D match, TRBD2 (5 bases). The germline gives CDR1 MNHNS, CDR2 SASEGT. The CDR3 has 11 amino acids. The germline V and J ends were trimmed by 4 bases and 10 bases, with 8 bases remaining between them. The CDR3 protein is CASSVQREQFF. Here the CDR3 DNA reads TGTGCCAGCAGTGTACAGCGGGAGCAGTTCTTC.

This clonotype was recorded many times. The CDR3 bases are TGTGCCAGCAGTTTTCGCAGGGGATATGAGCAGTTCTTC. It translates to CASSFRRGYEQFF. This rearrangement joins TRBV27 to TRBJ2-1; a weak D match, TRBD1 (6 bases). Germline V lookup: CDR1 MNHEY, CDR2 SMNVEV (reference sequence). V was trimmed by 3 bases and J by 8 bases, leaving 11 bases between them. CDR3 length: 13 amino acids.

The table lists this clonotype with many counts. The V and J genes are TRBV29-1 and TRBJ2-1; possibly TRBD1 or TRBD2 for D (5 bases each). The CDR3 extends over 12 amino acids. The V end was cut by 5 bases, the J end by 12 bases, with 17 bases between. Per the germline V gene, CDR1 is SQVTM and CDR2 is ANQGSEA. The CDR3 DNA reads TGCAGCGTTCCGGGACCGATAAGTGGGCAGTTCTTC. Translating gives CSVPGPISGQFF.

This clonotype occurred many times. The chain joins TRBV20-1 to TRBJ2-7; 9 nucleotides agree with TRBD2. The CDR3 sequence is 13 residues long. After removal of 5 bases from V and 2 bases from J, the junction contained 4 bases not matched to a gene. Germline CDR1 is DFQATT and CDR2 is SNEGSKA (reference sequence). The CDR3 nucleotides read TGCAGTGCTCCCGGGACTAGCACCTACGAGCAGTACTTC. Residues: CSAPGTSTYEQYF.